The 18 T cell receptor beta chains reported below all come from one sample, sequenced in a study of vaccination effects on CD4 cells after COVID-19 (dated by TCRdb to between 2022 and 2023). Libraries were made using the immunoSEQ multiplex PCR assay. In TCRdb, the immuneACCESS table is reduced to in-frame sequences with V and J assigned. These tables do not hold every clone; where another copy was compared, an unresolved V gene accounts for under half, and the others remain unexplained. This sample has around 75,000 clones in its table, and 73% of those were observed once. Over 4.5% of the sample goes to the ten largest clones. The ViraFEST assay stimulated PBMC with viral peptide pools and then used TCR sequencing to identify antigen-specific CD4+ T cell clonotypes by expansion. After around 11 days of culture, CD4+ T cells were isolated with the EasySep CD4+ T cell isolation kit. PCR-confirmed SARS-CoV-2 infection had occurred in convalescent patients between March and December 2020, before the Alpha, Beta and Delta variants emerged in the United States.

The antigens for these receptors are not known. The source material was CD4+ T cells from PBMCs cultured with HIV peptides, sampled before COVID-19 vaccination. According to the study, the label for this sample's cell subset or site signals: HIV-1 Nef peptide pool negative control/reference culture. The receptors come from a human donor who had a prior SARS-CoV-2 infection.

The rearrangement joins TRBV2 to TRBJ1-2; tentative D call: TRBD1 (5 bases). CDR1 and CDR2 from the germline V gene are SNHLY and FYNNEI. V was shortened by 7 bases and J by 5 bases, with 17 bases between the two germline ends. This CDR3 contains 14 residues. DNA for the CDR3: TGTGCCAGCATCCGGGACGCCAGTTTTTATGGCTACACCTTC. This gives the protein CASIRDASFYGYTF. Looking up the rest from reference TRBV2 and TRBJ1-2 gives the full variable domain: EPEVTQTPSHQVTQMGQEVILRCVPISNHLYFYWYRQILGQKVEFLVSFYNNEISEKSEIFDDQFSVERPDGSNFTLKIRSTKLEDSAMYFCASIRDASFYGYTFGSGTRLTVV.

The CDR3 region is CASSRQSMNTEAFF. In nucleotides, the CDR3 is TGTGCCAGTAGCAGACAGAGCATGAACACTGAAGCTTTCTTT. The J gene is TRBJ1-1, the V gene TRBV19, with D perhaps matching TRBD1 (5 bases). CDR3 length: 14 amino acids. Germline CDR1 reads LNHDA; CDR2 reads SQIVND (reference sequence). Trimming left V 6 bases short and J 0 bases short, with 11 bases between.

This chain uses TRBV2 with TRBJ2-7; 9 positions agree with TRBD1. The V and J ends lost 7 bases and 1 base, in that order; junction bases with no gene match: 5. The CDR3 is 14 residues long. CDR1 and CDR2 (germline): SNHLY, FYNNEI. CDR3 DNA sequence: TGTGCCAGCATCCGGGACAGGGTGTCCTACGAGCAGTACTTC. It codes for CASIRDRVSYEQYF.

This sequence joins TRBV5-1 and TRBJ2-7; TRBD2 aligns across 8 bases. V lost 1 base, J lost 5 bases, and 5 bases stayed unmatched. Germline lookup yields CDR1 SGHRS and CDR2 YFSETQ. This CDR3 spans 14 amino acids. DNA for the CDR3: TGCGCCAGCAGCTTGAGCGGGGGTTTAGACGAGCAGTACTTC. This codes for CASSLSGGLDEQYF.

The chain recombines TRBV7-9 with TRBJ2-7; 7 bases match TRBD2. This CDR3 comprises 15 residues. The germline V gene has CDR1 SEHNR and CDR2 FQNEAQ (reference sequence). Losses at the gene ends were 6 bases for V and 6 bases for J; bases not matched to a gene: 14. CDR3 coding DNA: TGTGCCAGCAGGCAAAAGGAGCGGGGCGAGGGCGAGCAGTACTTC. Translated, it gives CASRQKERGEGEQYF. Complete variable domain (other parts from reference TRBV7-9 and TRBJ2-7): DTGVSQNPRHKITKRGQNVTFRCDPISEHNRLYWYRQTLGQGPEFLTYFQNEAQLEKSRLLSDRFSAERPKGSFSTLEIQRTEQGDSAMYLCASRQKERGEGEQYFGPGTRLTVT.

This chain links TRBV6-5 with TRBJ2-7; no firm D call. Germline CDR1 reads MNHEY; CDR2 reads SVGAGI. Trimming removed 5 bases at V and 2 bases at J, with 13 bases between. The CDR3 contains 14 residues. CDR3 in DNA: TGTGCCAGCAGTCCCACGTTTGATCCCTACGAGCAGTACTTC. Its protein product is CASSPTFDPYEQYF.

V usage is TRBV5-5 and J usage is TRBJ1-1; possibly TRBD1 for D (5 bases). Trimming took off 4 bases at V and 3 bases at J, with 16 bases between the two ends. The CDR3 loop spans 15 amino acids. Germline lookup yields CDR1 SGHKS and CDR2 YYEKEE (reference sequence). CDR3 loop: CASSRARVGDTEAFF. The CDR3 DNA reads as TGTGCCAGCAGCAGGGCCAGGGTTGGGGACACTGAAGCTTTCTTT.

J is TRBJ2-1 and V is TRBV7-6; maybe TRBD2 (6 bases). CDR1 SGHVS and CDR2 FNYEAQ come from the germline V gene. V was clipped by 5 bases and J by 5 bases, with 16 bases between them. This CDR3 contains 15 residues. CDR3 in DNA: TGTGCCAGCAGCCCATTGGAGGGCCGTGACAATGAGCAGTTCTTC. Its translation is CASSPLEGRDNEQFF.

The V gene is TRBV4-2, the J gene TRBJ2-7, with TRBD1 as a possible D gene (5 bases). The CDR3 sequence is 13 residues long. CDR1 LGHNA and CDR2 YNFKEQ come from the germline V gene. V shed 0 bases and J shed 6 bases, with 9 bases lying between them. The DNA of the CDR3 is TGTGCCAGCAGCCAAGATCAGGGTCGCGAGCAGTACTTC. The encoded protein is CASSQDQGREQYF.

This clone has more than one count but fewer than ten. The chain links TRBV10-3 to TRBJ2-7; D possibly matches TRBD1 or TRBD2 (5 bases each). Trimming removed 6 bases from V and 0 bases from J, with 18 bases in between. The germline V gene encodes CDR1 ENHRY and CDR2 SYGVKD. The length of the CDR3 is 16 residues. The CDR3 spells CAISRSSGRSSYEQYF. DNA for the CDR3: TGTGCCATCAGCCGTTCCTCGGGGCGAAGCTCCTACGAGCAGTACTTC.

This chain uses TRBV21-1 with TRBJ2-3; the table's D call TRBD2 went unverified against the DNA. TRBV21-1 is a pseudogene segment. This CDR3 has 17 residues. CDR3 nucleotides: TGTGCCAGCAGCAAAGTTGTGGCGGAGGCCACCACAGATACGCAGTATTTT. Its protein product is CASSKVVAEATTDTQYF.

This clone was counted once. The chain uses TRBV7-3 and TRBJ2-5, with D maybe TRBD2 (5 bases). The CDR3 totals 13 residues. The V gene lost 3 bases and the J gene lost 5 bases, with 10 bases spanning the gap. The germline CDR1 and CDR2 sequences are SGHTA and FQGTGA. The CDR3 nucleotides read TGTGCCAGCAGCTTCGACCGCGGGGAGACCCAGTACTTC. Its translation: CASSFDRGETQYF.

This chain joins TRBV5-8 and TRBJ1-5; tentatively, D is TRBD1 (6 bases). Germline values: CDR1 SGHTS, CDR2 YDEGEE. V lost 0 bases and J lost 4, with 11 bases in between. This CDR3 comprises 15 residues. For the CDR3, the DNA is TGTGCCAGCAGCTTGGGACAGGCCACTAATCAGCCCCAGCATTTT. This codes for CASSLGQATNQPQHF. Full variable domain (remainder filled in from reference TRBV5-8 and TRBJ1-5): EAGVTQSPTHLIKTRGQQATLRCSPISGHTSVYWYQQALGLGLQFLLWYDEGEERNRGNFPPRFSGRQFPNYSSELNVNALELEDSALYLCASSLGQATNQPQHFGDGTRLSIL.

This chain links TRBV11-2 with TRBJ1-6; possible D gene TRBD1, 6 bases. V lost 4 bases and J lost 7, with 14 bases in between. The CDR3 length is 15 residues. Germline loops: CDR1 SGHAT, CDR2 FQNNGV. Here the CDR3 reads CASSSPAGANSPLHF. CDR3 sequence (DNA): TGTGCCAGCAGCTCCCCTGCAGGGGCAAATTCACCCCTCCACTTT.

This clone was observed a handful of times. This rearrangement joins TRBV6-4 to TRBJ2-1; possibly TRBD2 for D (5 bases). The germline V gene has CDR1 MRHNA and CDR2 SNTAGT. V was cut by 8 bases and J by 9 bases, with 20 bases left in between. CDR3 length: 14 residues. The DNA of the CDR3 is TGTGCCAGCCGTCGGGAACACTCCCTGGGTGAGCAGTTCTTC. This encodes CASRREHSLGEQFF.

V usage is TRBV9 and J usage is TRBJ2-2; the D gene is possibly TRBD2 (6 bases). Germline V gene lookup returns CDR1 SGDLS and CDR2 YYNGEE. The CDR3 has 17 residues. Trimming took off 2 bases at V and 4 bases at J, with 18 bases between the two ends. CDR3 amino acids: CASSVHGSGEVTGELFF. CDR3 nucleotides: TGTGCCAGCAGCGTCCATGGGTCGGGAGAAGTCACCGGGGAGCTGTTTTTT. Full variable domain (missing parts from reference TRBV9 and TRBJ2-2): DSGVTQTPKHLITATGQRVTLRCSPRSGDLSVYWYQQSLDQGLQFLIQYYNGEERAKGNILERFSAQQFPDLHSELNLSSLELGDSALYFCASSVHGSGEVTGELFFGEGSRLTVL.

The chain has TRBV12-5 and TRBJ1-4; 10 bases fit TRBD1. Germline trimming cut 0 bases from V and 2 bases from J; bases unmatched to any gene: 9. This CDR3 spans 19 amino acids. The germline gives CDR1 LGHNT, CDR2 FRNRAP. As DNA, the CDR3 is TGTGCTAGTGGTTTGGTCGGGACAGGGGAGGTCTCGACTAATGAAAAACTGTTTTTT. Its protein product is CASGLVGTGEVSTNEKLFF.

The genes are TRBV10-1 and TRBJ1-5, with D possibly matching TRBD1 (6 bases). The CDR3 spans 17 residues. Germline V gene data show CDR1 as WNHNN and CDR2 as SYGVQD (reference sequence). V shed 0 bases and J shed 5 bases, with 17 bases lying between them. CDR3 residues: CASSESRRGRFHQPQHF. The DNA for the CDR3 is TGCGCCAGCAGTGAGTCGCGCAGGGGAAGGTTCCATCAGCCCCAGCATTTT.